The 15 T cell receptor beta chains listed next were all sequenced from one sample in a study of response to subunit inactivated influenza vaccine (dated by TCRdb to the late 2010s). Library creation used RT-PCR. The run used an Illumina HiSeq 2500. The public reads were reprocessed in TCRdb via fastp at Q25 and MiXCR, keeping in-frame beta chains. Rows are unified per CDR3 protein, each entry keeping the most common DNA and genes. The sample table records about 650,000 distinct CDR3 sequences; 12% to 15% of these occur just once. The ten most abundant clones make up about 7.6% of the sample. Sequenced material: PBMCs from blood, taken approximately 15 days before vaccination. These receptors were collected from a man aged 45-60 years who received an inactivated influenza vaccine. Donor details come from another sample of the same person, matched by shared clones.

Many counts were recorded for this clonotype. This sequence joins TRBV12-3 or TRBV12-4 and TRBJ1-1; 8 nucleotides match TRBD1. This CDR3 contains 14 residues. The V gene end was trimmed by 6 bases and the J gene end by 5 bases; junction bases not matched to a gene: 8. The CDR3 here is CASRSRTGRTEAFF. The CDR3 nucleotides are TGTGCCAGCAGAAGCAGGACAGGGAGGACTGAAGCTTTCTTT.

Details on this clonotype: A much larger clone lies one base from this, so it may be a read error. The genes are TRBV15 and TRBJ2-3; TRBD1 might be the D (6 bases). The germline V gene has CDR1 LNHNV and CDR2 YYDKDF (reference sequence). This CDR3 is 13 amino acids long. The CDR3 nucleotides read TGTGCCACCAGCAGAGGGGGGCTAGATATGCAGTATTTT. This translates into CATSRGGLDMQYF.

V and J are TRBV7-2 and TRBJ2-4; tentatively, D is TRBD1 (5 bases). Germline CDR1 is SGHTA and CDR2 is FQGNSA. The CDR3 is 14 residues long. V gave up 5 bases and J gave up 7 bases, with 15 bases separating them. The CDR3 protein is CASSPRRQSNIQYF. In DNA, the CDR3 is TGTGCCAGCAGCCCCCGAAGACAGTCGAACATTCAGTACTTC.

This clonotype came up a few times. The chain uses TRBV20-1 and TRBJ2-3, with TRBD2 matching over 9 bases. This CDR3 region has 15 residues. The junction had 10 bases not matched to a gene; V was cut back by 5 bases and J by 4 bases. Germline CDR1 reads DFQATT; CDR2 reads SNEGSKA (reference sequence). Here the CDR3 DNA reads TGCAGTGCTGGAGGGGCTAGCGGGGCTGCAGATACGCAGTATTTT. Translation gives CSAGGASGAADTQYF.

V gene TRBV9 combines with J gene TRBJ2-5, with a tentative D call TRBD2 (6 bases). The germline gives CDR1 SGDLS, CDR2 YYNGEE. CDR3 length: 15 residues. Trimming cost V 0 bases and J 1 base, with 10 bases left between them. CDR3 nucleotide sequence: TGTGCCAGCAGCGTAGGGGGACTGCTCCAAGAGACCCAGTACTTC. It yields the protein CASSVGGLLQETQYF.

The chain links TRBV7-2 to TRBJ2-7, with 10 bases matching TRBD2. The CDR3 is 15 residues long. The V gene's germline CDR1 is SGHTA and CDR2 FQGNSA. The V and J ends lost 0 bases and 9 bases, in that order; junction bases with no gene match: 8. CDR3 amino acids: CASSLAASGGTGQYF. Written as DNA, the CDR3 is TGTGCCAGCAGCTTAGCCGCTAGCGGGGGTACCGGGCAGTACTTC.

This clonotype was recorded at least ten times. The chain recombines TRBV5-1 with TRBJ2-4, with TRBD1 matching 8 bases. The CDR3 runs to 13 residues. Germline assignment: CDR1 SGHRS and CDR2 YFSETQ. V was pared by 3 bases and J by 7 bases, with 3 bases of the junction left unmatched. CDR3 nucleotide sequence: TGCGCCAGCAGCTATGGGACAGGCAACATTCAGTACTTC. This gives the protein CASSYGTGNIQYF. Full variable domain (missing parts from reference TRBV5-1 and TRBJ2-4): KAGVTQTPRYLIKTRGQQVTLSCSPISGHRSVSWYQQTPGQGLQFLFEYFSETQRNKGNFPGRFSGRQFSNSRSEMNVSTLELGDSALYLCASSYGTGNIQYFGAGTRLSVL.

This clonotype was detected only a few times. This chain joins TRBV20-1 and TRBJ2-5, with TRBD2 matching 7 bases. The length of the CDR3 is 11 residues. Germline trimming cut 8 bases from V and 5 bases from J; bases unmatched to any gene: 5. Per germline, CDR1 DFQATT and CDR2 SNEGSKA (reference sequence). This CDR3 is CSPGRVETQYF. The CDR3 DNA is TGCAGTCCAGGGAGGGTGGAGACCCAGTACTTC.

In its sample, this clonotype was seen a few times. CDR3: CASSNRDYEQYF. In DNA form, the CDR3 reads TGTGCCAGCAGCAACAGGGACTACGAGCAGTACTTC. The V gene is TRBV9, the J gene TRBJ2-7; maybe TRBD1 (6 bases). From germline, CDR1 is SGDLS and CDR2 YYNGEE. This CDR3 spans 12 amino acids. Trimming left V 4 bases short and J 3 bases short, with 8 bases between.

The rearrangement links TRBV29-1 to TRBJ1-4; D is undetermined. The CDR3 contains 11 residues. CDR1 and CDR2 (germline): SQVTM, ANQGSEA. Deletions cut 1 base from V and 8 bases from J, with 5 bases between. The DNA for the CDR3 is TGCAGCGTTGAAGGCGGGGAAAAACTGTTTTTT. This sequence encodes CSVEGGEKLFF.

This clonotype showed up just a few times. V usage is TRBV9 and J usage is TRBJ2-1, with D perhaps matching TRBD2 (6 bases). The CDR3 runs 16 residues. Germline V lookup: CDR1 SGDLS, CDR2 YYNGEE. V shed 0 bases and J shed 7 bases, with 17 bases lying between them. CDR3 amino acids: CASSVDLAGWTNEQFF. In nucleotides, the CDR3 is TGTGCCAGCAGCGTAGATTTGGCGGGATGGACGAATGAGCAGTTCTTC.

V and J are TRBV5-1 and TRBJ2-5, with TRBD2 matching over 11 bases. The CDR3 covers 18 residues. Germline lookup yields CDR1 SGHRS and CDR2 YFSETQ. Germline trimming cut 4 bases from V and 9 bases from J; bases unmatched to any gene: 20. Here the CDR3 reads CASSVLPTSGGNGGAQYF. Here the CDR3 DNA reads TGCGCCAGCAGCGTCTTACCCACTAGCGGGGGCAACGGGGGGGCCCAGTACTTC.

This clonotype has more than one count but fewer than ten. V gene TRBV27 combines with J gene TRBJ2-1, with D possibly being TRBD2 (5 bases). Germline lookup yields CDR1 MNHEY and CDR2 SMNVEV (reference sequence). This CDR3 contains 12 residues. With 5 bases removed from V and 8 bases from J, the gap between germline ends came to 10 bases. The CDR3: CASSRRADEQFF. CDR3 nucleotides: TGTGCCAGCAGTCGGCGGGCGGATGAGCAGTTCTTC.

The chain carries TRBV10-3 and TRBJ2-7; 10 bases agree with TRBD1. There are 16 residues in the CDR3. V shed 3 bases, J shed 3 bases, and the junction held 8 bases outside the gene matches. Germline loops: CDR1 ENHRY, CDR2 SYGVKD. CDR3 in amino acids: CAISDLTRDRGYEQYF. In DNA form, the CDR3 reads TGTGCCATCAGTGACCTAACGAGGGACAGGGGCTACGAGCAGTACTTC.

This clonotype was seen repeatedly, ten times or more. The chain carries TRBV10-3 and TRBJ2-2; D possibly corresponds to TRBD2 (6 bases). CDR3 length equals 15 residues. V was trimmed by 0 bases and J by 4 bases, leaving 9 bases between them. Germline V gene data show CDR1 as ENHRY and CDR2 as SYGVKD. The CDR3 DNA reads as TGTGCCATCAGTGAGTCACCCGGGGGCACCGGGGAGCTGTTTTTT. It translates to CAISESPGGTGELFF.